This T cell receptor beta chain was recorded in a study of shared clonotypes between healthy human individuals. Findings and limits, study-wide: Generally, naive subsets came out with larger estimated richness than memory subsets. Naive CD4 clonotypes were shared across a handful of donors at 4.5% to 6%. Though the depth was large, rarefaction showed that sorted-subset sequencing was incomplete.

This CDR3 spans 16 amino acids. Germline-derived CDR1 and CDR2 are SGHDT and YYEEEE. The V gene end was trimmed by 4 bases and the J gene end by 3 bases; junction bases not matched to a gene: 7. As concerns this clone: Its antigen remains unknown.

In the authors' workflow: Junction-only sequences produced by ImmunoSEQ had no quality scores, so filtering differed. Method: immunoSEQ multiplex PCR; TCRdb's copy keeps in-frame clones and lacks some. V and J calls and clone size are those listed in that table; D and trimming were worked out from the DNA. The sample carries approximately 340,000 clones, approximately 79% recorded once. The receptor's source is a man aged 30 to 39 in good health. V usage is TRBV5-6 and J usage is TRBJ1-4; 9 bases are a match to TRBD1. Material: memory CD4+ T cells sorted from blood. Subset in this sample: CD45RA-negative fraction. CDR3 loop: CASSAYRGQPNEKLFF. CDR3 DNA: TGTGCCAGCAGCGCCTACAGGGGGCAGCCTAATGAAAAACTGTTTTTT.